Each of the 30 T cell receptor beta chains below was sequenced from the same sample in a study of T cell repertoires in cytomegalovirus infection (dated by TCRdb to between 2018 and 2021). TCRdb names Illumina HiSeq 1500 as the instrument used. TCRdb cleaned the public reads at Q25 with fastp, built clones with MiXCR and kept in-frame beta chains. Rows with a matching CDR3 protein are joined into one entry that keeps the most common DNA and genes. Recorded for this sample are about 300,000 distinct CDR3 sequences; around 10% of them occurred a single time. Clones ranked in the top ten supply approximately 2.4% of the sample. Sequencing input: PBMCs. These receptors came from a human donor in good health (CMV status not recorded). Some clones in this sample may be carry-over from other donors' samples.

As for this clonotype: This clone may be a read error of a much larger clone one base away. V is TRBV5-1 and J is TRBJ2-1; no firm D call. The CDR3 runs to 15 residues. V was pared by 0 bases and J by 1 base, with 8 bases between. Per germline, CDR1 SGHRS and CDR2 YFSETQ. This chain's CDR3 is CASSLGAPSYNEQFF. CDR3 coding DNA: TGCGCCAGCAGCTTGGGGGCGCCTTCCTACAATGAGCAGTTCTTC.

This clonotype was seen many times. CDR3 in amino acids: CASMRGQGYEQYF. The CDR3 DNA reads as TGTGCCAGCATGCGGGGACAGGGTTACGAGCAGTACTTC. The chain carries TRBV2 and TRBJ2-7; 9 nucleotides match TRBD1. The length of the CDR3 is 13 residues. J was trimmed by 4 bases and V by 7 bases; bases with no gene match: 5. Germline CDR1 and CDR2: SNHLY and FYNNEI.

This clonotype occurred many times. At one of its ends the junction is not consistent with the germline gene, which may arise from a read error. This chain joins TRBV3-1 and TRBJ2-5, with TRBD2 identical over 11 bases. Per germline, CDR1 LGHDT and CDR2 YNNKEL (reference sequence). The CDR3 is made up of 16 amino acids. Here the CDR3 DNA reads TGTGCCAGCAGCCAAGATAGGGGTACTAGCGGGGGTCCTCCCTCATTC. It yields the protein CASSQDRGTSGGPPSF.

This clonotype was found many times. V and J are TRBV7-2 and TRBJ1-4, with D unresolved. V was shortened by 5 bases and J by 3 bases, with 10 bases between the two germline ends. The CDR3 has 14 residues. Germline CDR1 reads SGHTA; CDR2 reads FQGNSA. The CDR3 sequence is CASSLRVSNEKLFF. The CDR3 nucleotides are TGTGCCAGCAGCCTGAGGGTGTCTAATGAAAAACTGTTTTTT. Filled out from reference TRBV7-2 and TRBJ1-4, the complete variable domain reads GAGVSQSPSNKVTEKGKDVELRCDPISGHTALYWYRQSLGQGLEFLIYFQGNSAPDKSGLPSDRFSAERTGGSVSTLTIQRTQQEDSAVYLCASSLRVSNEKLFFGSGTQLSVL.

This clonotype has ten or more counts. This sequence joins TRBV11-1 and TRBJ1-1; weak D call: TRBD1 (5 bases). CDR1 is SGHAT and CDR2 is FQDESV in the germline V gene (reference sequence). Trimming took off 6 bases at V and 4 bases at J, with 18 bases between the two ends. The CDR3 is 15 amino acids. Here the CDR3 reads CASRSGPLRSTEAFF. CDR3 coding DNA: TGTGCCAGCAGATCGGGACCGCTTAGGAGCACTGAAGCTTTCTTT.

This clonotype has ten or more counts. CDR3 protein: CASRVLDRGDKYF. The CDR3, as DNA: TGTGCCAGCAGGGTCCTCGACAGGGGAGATAAGTACTTC. V gene TRBV2 combines with J gene TRBJ2-7, with 8 bases fitting TRBD1. There are 13 residues in the CDR3. Germline-derived CDR1 and CDR2 are SNHLY and FYNNEI. V lost 6 bases, J lost 11 bases, and 12 bases stayed unmatched.

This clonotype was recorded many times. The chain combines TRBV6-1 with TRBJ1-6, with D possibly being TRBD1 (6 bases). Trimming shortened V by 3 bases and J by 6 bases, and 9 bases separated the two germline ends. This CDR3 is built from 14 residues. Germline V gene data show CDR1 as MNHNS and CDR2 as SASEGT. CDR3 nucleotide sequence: TGTGCCAGCAGTGAGGACAGAAGTAATTCACCCCTCCACTTT. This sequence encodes CASSEDRSNSPLHF.

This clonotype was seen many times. The CDR3 DNA is TGTGCCAGCAGCTTATGGGGCACTGAAGCTTTCTTT. Protein product: CASSLWGTEAFF. This chain joins TRBV7-8 and TRBJ1-1; D not resolved. This CDR3 is 12 amino acids long. V shed 2 bases and J shed 4 bases, with 5 bases lying between them. Germline loops: CDR1 SGHVS, CDR2 FQNEAQ.

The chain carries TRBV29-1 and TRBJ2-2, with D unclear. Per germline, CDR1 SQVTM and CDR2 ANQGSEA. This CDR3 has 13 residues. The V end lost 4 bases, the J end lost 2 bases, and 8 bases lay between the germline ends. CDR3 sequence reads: CSVGHKNTGELFF. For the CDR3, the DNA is TGCAGCGTTGGACACAAAAACACCGGGGAGCTGTTTTTT.

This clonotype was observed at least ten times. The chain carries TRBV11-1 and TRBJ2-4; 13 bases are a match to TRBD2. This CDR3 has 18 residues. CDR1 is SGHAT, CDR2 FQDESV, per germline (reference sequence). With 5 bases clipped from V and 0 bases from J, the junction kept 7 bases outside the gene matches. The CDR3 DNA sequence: TGTGCCAGCAGCCCCGGGACTAGCGGGATCGGAGCCAAAAACATTCAGTACTTC. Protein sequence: CASSPGTSGIGAKNIQYF.

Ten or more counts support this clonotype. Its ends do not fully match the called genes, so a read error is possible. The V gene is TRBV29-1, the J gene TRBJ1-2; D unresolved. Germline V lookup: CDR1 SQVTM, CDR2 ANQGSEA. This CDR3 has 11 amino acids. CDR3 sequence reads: CSVWEAGTSLF. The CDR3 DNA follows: TGCAGCGTTTGGGAGGCAGGCACTTCCCTCTTC.

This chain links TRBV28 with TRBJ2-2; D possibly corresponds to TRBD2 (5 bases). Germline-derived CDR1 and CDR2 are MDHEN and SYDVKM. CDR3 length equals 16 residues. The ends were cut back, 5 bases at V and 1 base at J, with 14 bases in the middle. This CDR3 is CASSRRTGVNTGELFF. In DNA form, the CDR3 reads TGTGCCAGCAGTCGAAGGACCGGGGTGAACACCGGGGAGCTGTTTTTT. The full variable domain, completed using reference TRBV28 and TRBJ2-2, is DVKVTQSSRYLVKRTGEKVFLECVQDMDHENMFWYRQDPGLGLRLIYFSYDVKMKEKGDIPEGYSVSREKKERFSLILESASTNQTSMYLCASSRRTGVNTGELFFGEGSRLTVL.

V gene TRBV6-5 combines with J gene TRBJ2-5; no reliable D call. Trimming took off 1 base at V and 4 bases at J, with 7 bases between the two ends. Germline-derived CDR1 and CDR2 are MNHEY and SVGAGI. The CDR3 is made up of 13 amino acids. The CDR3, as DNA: TGTGCCAGCAGTTACTGGCATGGAGAGACCCAGTACTTC. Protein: CASSYWHGETQYF.

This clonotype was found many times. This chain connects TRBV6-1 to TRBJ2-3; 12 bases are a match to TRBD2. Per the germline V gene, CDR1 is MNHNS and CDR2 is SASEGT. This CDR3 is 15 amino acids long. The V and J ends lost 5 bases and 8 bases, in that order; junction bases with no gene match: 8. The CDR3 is CASSTTSGGTGTQYF. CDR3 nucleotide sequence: TGTGCCAGCAGTACGACTAGCGGGGGTACTGGTACGCAGTATTTT.

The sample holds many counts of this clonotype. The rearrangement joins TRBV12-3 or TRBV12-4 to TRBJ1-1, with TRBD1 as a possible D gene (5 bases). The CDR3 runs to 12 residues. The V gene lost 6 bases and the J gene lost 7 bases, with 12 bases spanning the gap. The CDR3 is CASRPDSIEAFF. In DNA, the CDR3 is TGTGCCAGCAGACCTGACAGCATTGAAGCTTTCTTT.

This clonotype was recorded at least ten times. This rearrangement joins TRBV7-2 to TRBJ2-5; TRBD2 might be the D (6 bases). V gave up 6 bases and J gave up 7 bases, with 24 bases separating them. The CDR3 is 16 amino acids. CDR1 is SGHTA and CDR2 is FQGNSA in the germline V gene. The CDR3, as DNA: TGTGCCAGCAGGCATACCGGGACTGCCAAGAGTGGGACCCAGTACTTC. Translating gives CASRHTGTAKSGTQYF.

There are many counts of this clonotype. CDR3 region: CASSLNGGPNYGYTF. The CDR3 nucleotides read TGTGCCAGCAGTTTAAATGGGGGTCCTAACTATGGCTACACCTTC. This chain uses TRBV27 with TRBJ1-2; tentatively, D is TRBD1 (5 bases). With 2 bases removed from V and 0 bases from J, the gap between germline ends came to 10 bases. This CDR3 is built from 15 residues. CDR1 is MNHEY and CDR2 is SMNVEV in the germline V gene (reference sequence).

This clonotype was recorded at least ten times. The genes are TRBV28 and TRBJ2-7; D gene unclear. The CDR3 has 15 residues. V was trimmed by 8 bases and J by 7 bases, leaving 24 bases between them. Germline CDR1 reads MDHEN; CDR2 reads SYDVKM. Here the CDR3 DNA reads TGTGCCAGCCATCCGGCAAGCCCCCCCTCTGAGGAGCAGTACGTC. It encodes CASHPASPPSEEQYV.

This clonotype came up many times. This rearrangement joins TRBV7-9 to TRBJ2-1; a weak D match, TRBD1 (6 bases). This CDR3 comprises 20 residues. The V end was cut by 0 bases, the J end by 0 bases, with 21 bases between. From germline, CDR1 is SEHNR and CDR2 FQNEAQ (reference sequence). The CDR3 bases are TGTGCCAGCAGCTTAGCGTTTCAGGGGCGCGTGGGGAGCTCCTACAATGAGCAGTTCTTC. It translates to CASSLAFQGRVGSSYNEQFF.

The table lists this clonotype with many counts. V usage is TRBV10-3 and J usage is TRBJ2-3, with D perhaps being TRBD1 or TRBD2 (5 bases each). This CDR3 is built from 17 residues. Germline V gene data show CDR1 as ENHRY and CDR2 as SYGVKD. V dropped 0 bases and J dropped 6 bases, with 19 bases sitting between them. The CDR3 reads CAISESLGTYSKDTQYF. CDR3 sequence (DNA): TGTGCCATCAGTGAGTCCCTTGGGACGTACAGCAAGGATACGCAGTATTTT.

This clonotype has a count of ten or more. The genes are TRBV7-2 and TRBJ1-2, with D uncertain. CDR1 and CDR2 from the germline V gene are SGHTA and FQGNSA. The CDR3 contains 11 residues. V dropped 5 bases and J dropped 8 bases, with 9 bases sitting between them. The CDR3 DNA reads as TGTGCCAGCAGCCTTACAGTCGGCTACACCTTC. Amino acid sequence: CASSLTVGYTF.

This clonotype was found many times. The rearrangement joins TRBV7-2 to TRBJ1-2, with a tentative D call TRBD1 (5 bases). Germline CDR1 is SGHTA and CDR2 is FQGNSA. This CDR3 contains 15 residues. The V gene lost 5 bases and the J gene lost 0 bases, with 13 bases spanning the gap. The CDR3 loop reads CASSHGKGANYGYTF. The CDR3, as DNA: TGTGCCAGCAGCCACGGCAAAGGGGCTAACTATGGCTACACCTTC.

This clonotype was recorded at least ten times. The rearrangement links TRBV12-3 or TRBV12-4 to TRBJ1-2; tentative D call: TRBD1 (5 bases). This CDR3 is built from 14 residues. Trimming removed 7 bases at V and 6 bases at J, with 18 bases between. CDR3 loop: CASTWGDGGDGYTF. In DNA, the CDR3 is TGTGCCAGCACCTGGGGAGATGGGGGGGATGGCTACACCTTC.

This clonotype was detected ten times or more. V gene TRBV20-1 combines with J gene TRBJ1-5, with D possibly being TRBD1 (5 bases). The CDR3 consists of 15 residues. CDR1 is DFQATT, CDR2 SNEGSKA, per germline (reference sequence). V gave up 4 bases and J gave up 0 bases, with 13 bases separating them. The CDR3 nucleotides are TGCAGTGCTACTCTGGACAACTATAGCAATCAGCCCCAGCATTTT. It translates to CSATLDNYSNQPQHF.

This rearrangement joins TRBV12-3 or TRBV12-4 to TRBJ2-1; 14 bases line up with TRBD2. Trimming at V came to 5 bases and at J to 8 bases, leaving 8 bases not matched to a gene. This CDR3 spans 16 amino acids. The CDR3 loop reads CASSIGLAGGIDEQFF. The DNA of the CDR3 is TGTGCCAGCAGTATCGGACTAGCGGGGGGCATCGATGAGCAGTTCTTC.

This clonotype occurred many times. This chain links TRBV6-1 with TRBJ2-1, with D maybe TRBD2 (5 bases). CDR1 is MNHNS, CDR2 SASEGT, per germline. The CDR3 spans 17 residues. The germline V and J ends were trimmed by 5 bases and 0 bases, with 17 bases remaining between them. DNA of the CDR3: TGTGCCAGCAGTTCCCCTAGCAGCGGACGCTCCTACAATGAGCAGTTCTTC. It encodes CASSSPSSGRSYNEQFF.

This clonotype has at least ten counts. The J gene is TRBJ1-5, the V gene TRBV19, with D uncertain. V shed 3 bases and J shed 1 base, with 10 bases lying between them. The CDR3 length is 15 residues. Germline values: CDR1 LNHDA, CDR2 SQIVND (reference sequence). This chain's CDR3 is CASSIRELSNQPQHF. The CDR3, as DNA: TGTGCCAGTAGTATCCGGGAGTTGAGCAATCAGCCCCAGCATTTT.

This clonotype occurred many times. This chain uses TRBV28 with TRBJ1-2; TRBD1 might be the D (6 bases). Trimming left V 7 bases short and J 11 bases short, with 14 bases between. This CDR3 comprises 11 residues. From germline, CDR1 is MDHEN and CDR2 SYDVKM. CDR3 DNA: TGTGCCAGCATCACAGGGTCCCGTTACACCTTC. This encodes CASITGSRYTF.

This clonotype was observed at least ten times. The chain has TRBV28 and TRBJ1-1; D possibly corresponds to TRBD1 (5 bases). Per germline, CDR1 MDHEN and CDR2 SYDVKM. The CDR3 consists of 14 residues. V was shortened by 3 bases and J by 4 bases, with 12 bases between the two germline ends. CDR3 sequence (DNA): TGTGCCAGCAGTTTCGAGGGCGGGGGCACTGAAGCTTTCTTT. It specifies CASSFEGGGTEAFF. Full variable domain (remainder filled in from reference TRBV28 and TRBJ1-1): DVKVTQSSRYLVKRTGEKVFLECVQDMDHENMFWYRQDPGLGLRLIYFSYDVKMKEKGDIPEGYSVSREKKERFSLILESASTNQTSMYLCASSFEGGGTEAFFGQGTRLTVV.

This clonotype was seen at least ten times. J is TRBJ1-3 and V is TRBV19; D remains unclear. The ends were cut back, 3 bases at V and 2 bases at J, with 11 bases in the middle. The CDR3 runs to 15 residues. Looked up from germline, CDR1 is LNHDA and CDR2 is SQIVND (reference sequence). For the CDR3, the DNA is TGTGCCAGTAGTATCGCTTCGGGCGCTGGAAACACCATATATTTT. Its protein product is CASSIASGAGNTIYF.